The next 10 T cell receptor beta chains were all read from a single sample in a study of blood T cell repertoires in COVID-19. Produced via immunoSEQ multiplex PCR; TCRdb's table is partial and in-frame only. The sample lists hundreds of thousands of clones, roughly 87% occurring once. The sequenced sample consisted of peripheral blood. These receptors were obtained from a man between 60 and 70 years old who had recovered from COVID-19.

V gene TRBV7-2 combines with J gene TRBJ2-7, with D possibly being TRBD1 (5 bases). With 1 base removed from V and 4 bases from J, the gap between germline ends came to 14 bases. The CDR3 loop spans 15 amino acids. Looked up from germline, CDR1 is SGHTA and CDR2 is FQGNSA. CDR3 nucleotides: TGTGCCAGCAGCTTAGGACAGAGTGGGGTTTACGAGCAGTACGTC. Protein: CASSLGQSGVYEQYV.

The CDR3 DNA sequence: TGCGCCAGCAGCCAACTCGGACTAGCGGGTAGGGATACGCAGTATTTT. It specifies CASSQLGLAGRDTQYF. The rearrangement uses TRBV4-1 and TRBJ2-3; 11 bases match TRBD2. V dropped 2 bases and J dropped 6; count of bases not matched to a gene: 7. CDR3 size: 16 residues. Germline-derived CDR1 and CDR2 are MGHRA and YSYEKL.

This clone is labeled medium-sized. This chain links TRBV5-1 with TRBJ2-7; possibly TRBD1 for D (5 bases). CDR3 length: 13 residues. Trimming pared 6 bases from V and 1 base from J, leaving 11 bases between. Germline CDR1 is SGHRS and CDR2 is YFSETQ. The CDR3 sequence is CASNWAGSYEQYF. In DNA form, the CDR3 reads TGCGCCAGCAATTGGGCAGGGTCCTACGAGCAGTACTTC.

The CDR3 spells CASSFGGADGQPQHF. CDR3 in DNA: TGTGCCAGCAGCTTCGGAGGGGCGGACGGTCAGCCCCAGCATTTT. The chain employs TRBV7-2 and TRBJ1-5, with D perhaps matching TRBD1 (5 bases). Germline loops: CDR1 SGHTA, CDR2 FQGNSA. V dropped 3 bases and J dropped 6 bases, with 15 bases sitting between them. The CDR3 has 15 residues.

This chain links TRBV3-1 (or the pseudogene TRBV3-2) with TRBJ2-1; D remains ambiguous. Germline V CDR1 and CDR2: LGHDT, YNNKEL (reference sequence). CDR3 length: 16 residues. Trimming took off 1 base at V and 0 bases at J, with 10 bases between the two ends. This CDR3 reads CASSQGYWSSYNEQFF. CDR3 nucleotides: TGTGCCAGCAGCCAAGGGTACTGGAGCTCCTACAATGAGCAGTTCTTC.

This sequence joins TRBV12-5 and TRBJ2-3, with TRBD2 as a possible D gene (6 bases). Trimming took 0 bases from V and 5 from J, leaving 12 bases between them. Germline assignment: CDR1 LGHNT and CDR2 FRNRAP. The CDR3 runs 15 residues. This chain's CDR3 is CASGLVRQAGDTQYF. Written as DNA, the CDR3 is TGTGCTAGTGGTTTGGTTCGGCAAGCGGGAGATACGCAGTATTTT.

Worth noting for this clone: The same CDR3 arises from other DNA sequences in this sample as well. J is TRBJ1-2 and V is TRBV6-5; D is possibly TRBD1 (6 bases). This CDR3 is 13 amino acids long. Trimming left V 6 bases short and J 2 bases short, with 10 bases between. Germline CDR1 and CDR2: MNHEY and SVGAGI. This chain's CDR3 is CASSRTENYGYTF. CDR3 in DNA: TGTGCCAGCAGCCGGACAGAGAACTATGGCTACACCTTC.

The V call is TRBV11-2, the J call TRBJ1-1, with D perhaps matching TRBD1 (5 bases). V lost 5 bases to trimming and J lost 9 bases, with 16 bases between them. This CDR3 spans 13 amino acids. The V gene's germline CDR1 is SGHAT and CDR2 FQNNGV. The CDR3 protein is CASSPGGTQKAFF. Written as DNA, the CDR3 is TGTGCCAGCAGCCCTGGGGGGACTCAGAAAGCTTTCTTT.

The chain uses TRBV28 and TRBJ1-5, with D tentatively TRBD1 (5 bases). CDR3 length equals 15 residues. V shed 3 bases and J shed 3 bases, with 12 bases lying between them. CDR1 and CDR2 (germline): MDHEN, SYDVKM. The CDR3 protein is CASSFRARVNQPQHF. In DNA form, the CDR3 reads TGTGCCAGCAGTTTCAGGGCCAGGGTCAATCAGCCCCAGCATTTT.

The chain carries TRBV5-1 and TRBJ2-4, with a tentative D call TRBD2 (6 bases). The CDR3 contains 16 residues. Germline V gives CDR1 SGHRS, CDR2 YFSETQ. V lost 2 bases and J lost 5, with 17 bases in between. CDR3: CASSLLPGPGENIQYF. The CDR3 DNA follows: TGCGCCAGCAGCTTACTCCCAGGGCCGGGAGAAAACATTCAGTACTTC.